These 11 T cell receptor beta chains were sequenced from one sample in a study of T cell changes during pregnancy in multiple sclerosis. Here immunoSEQ multiplex PCR was the method, and the copy in TCRdb shows in-frame clones only, minus some. The sample consists of around 69,000 clones, roughly nine tenths of them appearing once. The material sequenced was CD8+ T cells from peripheral blood mononuclear cells, taken before pregnancy. The receptors here all came from a female donor with multiple sclerosis, enrolled in a pregnancy study.

V is TRBV5-6 and J is TRBJ2-7; D gene unclear. Germline CDR1 reads SGHDT; CDR2 reads YYEEEE. CDR3 length equals 12 residues. Trimming cost V 0 bases and J 6 bases, with 7 bases left between them. Written as DNA, the CDR3 is TGTGCCAGCAGCTTGGGAGATGGCGAGCAGTACTTC. Protein sequence: CASSLGDGEQYF.

The J gene is TRBJ1-5, the V gene TRBV15, with D perhaps matching TRBD1 (5 bases). Germline V lookup: CDR1 LNHNV, CDR2 YYDKDF (reference sequence). CDR3 length: 15 amino acids. The V end was cut by 4 bases, the J end by 0 bases, with 10 bases between. This CDR3 is CATSMGRASNQPQHF. The CDR3 region has the DNA TGTGCCACCAGCATGGGCAGGGCTAGCAATCAGCCCCAGCATTTT.

This chain connects TRBV6-1 to TRBJ1-1; a possible D gene is TRBD1 (5 bases). The germline V and J ends were trimmed by 6 bases and 3 bases, with 8 bases remaining between them. CDR3 length: 12 amino acids. The V gene's germline CDR1 is MNHNS and CDR2 SASEGT. The CDR3 DNA reads TGTGCCAGCAGGCCGGGGGACACTGAAGCTTTCTTT. It is translated as CASRPGDTEAFF.

The chain is built from TRBV4-1 and TRBJ1-3; D gene unclear. The CDR3 is 14 residues long. Trimming stripped 0 bases from V and 2 bases from J, with 5 bases between. CDR1 MGHRA and CDR2 YSYEKL come from the germline V gene. CDR3 protein: CASSQDPAGNTIYF. In DNA, the CDR3 is TGCGCCAGCAGCCAAGATCCTGCTGGAAACACCATATATTTT.

The chain combines TRBV12-5 with TRBJ2-2; 7 bases fit TRBD1. This CDR3 has 16 amino acids. J lost 3 bases, V lost 3 bases, and 7 bases had no gene match. Germline CDR1 LGHNT, CDR2 FRNRAP. CDR3 bases: TGTGCTAGTGGTTTTTTGACAGGGATGGACACCGGGGAGCTGTTTTTT. Its translation is CASGFLTGMDTGELFF.

The chain employs TRBV30 and TRBJ2-1, with TRBD2 matching 11 bases. The germline V gene encodes CDR1 GTSNPN and CDR2 SVGIG (reference sequence). CDR3 length: 20 amino acids. V lost 0 bases to trimming and J lost 10 bases; unmatched junction nucleotides: 23. The CDR3 sequence: CAWSVLSRLAGTHVYGEQFF. The CDR3 DNA reads as TGTGCCTGGAGTGTTCTTTCGAGACTAGCGGGGACCCACGTTTATGGGGAGCAGTTCTTC.

The chain has TRBV5-1 and TRBJ1-1; D is ambiguous. This CDR3 contains 15 residues. The V end lost 2 bases, the J end lost 0 bases, and 11 bases lay between the germline ends. Germline assignment: CDR1 SGHRS and CDR2 YFSETQ. In DNA form, the CDR3 reads TGCGCCAGCAGCTTTTCCCTAGGAATGAACACTGAAGCTTTCTTT. Translation gives CASSFSLGMNTEAFF.

The rearrangement uses TRBV5-5 and TRBJ2-3, with 9 bases lining up with TRBD2. The CDR3 runs 16 residues. Germline V gene data show CDR1 as SGHKS and CDR2 as YYEKEE (reference sequence). V lost 3 bases and J lost 5; bases outside the gene matches: 10. The DNA for the CDR3 is TGTGCCAGCAGCTACCTTAGCGGGGGCGGATTAGATACGCAGTATTTT. It translates to CASSYLSGGGLDTQYF.

The V gene is TRBV27, the J gene TRBJ1-1; D is possibly TRBD1 (6 bases). CDR1 is MNHEY, CDR2 SMNVEV, per germline (reference sequence). The CDR3 sequence is 14 residues long. V was clipped by 1 base and J by 3 bases, with 9 bases between them. CDR3 region: CASSLYPGDTEAFF. The CDR3 region has the DNA TGTGCCAGCAGTTTATATCCAGGGGACACTGAAGCTTTCTTT.

The genes are TRBV27 and TRBJ1-5; TRBD1 aligns across 7 bases. This CDR3 is 15 amino acids long. V lost 5 bases and J lost 3; bases outside the gene matches: 7. Germline CDR1 reads MNHEY; CDR2 reads SMNVEV (reference sequence). The CDR3, as DNA: TGTGCCAGCAGTAGCAAACAGGGGTACAATCAGCCCCAGCATTTT. It translates to CASSSKQGYNQPQHF.

V is TRBV9 and J is TRBJ1-4; tentative D call: TRBD1 (5 bases). Germline CDR1 and CDR2: SGDLS and YYNGEE. CDR3 length: 15 residues. V was trimmed by 4 bases and J by 7 bases, leaving 17 bases between them. CDR3 nucleotides: TGTGCCAGCAGCCCCAGGTCCTCGGGGGGTGAAAAACTGTTTTTT. It translates to CASSPRSSGGEKLFF.